This T cell receptor beta chain was captured by sequencing in a study of shared clonotypes between healthy human individuals. Study in general: Researchers assigned three CD4 naive, three CD4 memory, two CD8 naive and one CD8 memory plate to each donor.

How the authors handled the data: Filtering differed for immunoSEQ, which gave only junction sequences without quality scores. TCRdb's copy holds only in-frame clones and misses some; the assay was immunoSEQ multiplex PCR. V and J calls and clone size follow that table, whereas D and trimming were derived from the DNA. The sample has about 590,000 clones; less than 97% are singletons. Note on this clone: Its specificity is not known.

Cells designated naive CD8 were CD45RO-negative and were positively selected for CCR7, with terminally differentiated effector memory CD45RA+ cells excluded. CDR3 length: 14 residues. Germline V lookup: CDR1 MNHEY, CDR2 SMNVEV (reference sequence). Losses at the gene ends were 2 bases for V and 4 bases for J; bases not matched to a gene: 3. Findings of the study overall: Read depth was anticipated to influence clonotype sharing among donors. Sorted-subset samples were not fully sequenced, rarefaction indicated.

The receptor comes from a woman aged 25 to 39 in good health. Sequencing input: naive CD8+ T cells sorted from blood. This chain uses TRBV27 with TRBJ1-1; TRBD1 agrees at 8 bases. CDR3 in DNA: TGTGCCAGCAGTTTAGGGACAGGATTCACTGAAGCTTTCTTT. Translation: CASSLGTGFTEAFF.